This TCR beta chain appears in the sequencing data of a study of blood T cell repertoires in COVID-19. Looking at the study overall: Acute and convalescent COVID-19 specimens originated in the United States, Italy and Spain.

TCRdb keeps only in-frame clones here, not all; method: immunoSEQ multiplex PCR. The table includes nearly 70,000 clones, approximately 78% detected once. With 0 bases clipped from V and 0 bases from J, the junction kept 2 bases outside the gene matches. The CDR3 loop spans 15 amino acids. The V gene's germline CDR1 is SGHKS and CDR2 YYEKEE (reference sequence). The sample was peripheral blood. The origin of this receptor is a woman over 75 with acute or convalescent COVID-19. J is TRBJ2-7 and V is TRBV5-5; TRBD1 matches 8 bases. Here the CDR3 reads CASSLGDRRSYEQYF. Written as DNA, the CDR3 is TGTGCCAGCAGCTTGGGGGACAGGCGCTCCTACGAGCAGTACTTC.